The present entry profiles one T cell receptor beta chain with its context. Per the germline V gene, CDR1 is SEHNR and CDR2 is FQNEAQ (reference sequence). V dropped 4 bases and J dropped 5 bases, with 29 bases sitting between them. The length of the CDR3 is 19 residues. The authors' processing: Estimated nucleated cell counts came from reference gene primer amplification. Repertoires were generated with immunoSEQ multiplex PCR, while TCRdb's copy carries only in-frame clones and drops some. V and J calls and clone size come straight from that table; D and trimming were deduced from the DNA. The sample holds roughly 220,000 clones, around 88% seen once. The sample comes from a study of blood T cell repertoires in COVID-19. About the research overall: Acute and convalescent COVID-19 samples came from the United States, Italy and Spain.

Sequenced input: PBMCs or T cells enriched from blood (not recorded which). The rearrangement uses TRBV7-9 and TRBJ2-5, with D maybe TRBD2 (6 bases). The receptor's source is a woman between 50 and 59 years old with acute COVID-19. CDR3 in amino acids: CASSSPGGLQPLFRETQYF. CDR3 sequence (DNA): TGTGCCAGCAGCTCCCCCGGGGGTCTCCAACCCCTTTTCAGGGAGACCCAGTACTTC.